These T cell receptor beta chains were read from a single sample in a study of T-cell memory formation after mild COVID-19. TCRdb re-derived calls from the 5' RACE reads in MiXCR, one entry per CDR3 protein. The sample carries roughly 300,000 distinct CDR3 sequences, around 16% recorded once. Sequenced: PBMCs or a T cell subset sorted from them (not recorded which). Receptors originate from a man between 18 and 29 years old who had mild COVID-19 (a few samples of this study predate the infection). Cell type and time point are not known. The CDR3 runs from the conserved cysteine through the conserved F or W. The order of the fields is V gene, J gene, clone size, CDR3 length, D gene, CDR3 protein, CDR3 DNA. The D gene is left open where the match is weak. Rows give clone size only sometimes, using once, few, many, or a class for an expanded clone.

>TRBV7-8|TRBJ2-5|-|21|-
CASSLPKKRNRDKIFRETQYF
TGTGCCAGCAGCCTGCCAAAAAAGAGAAACCGGGACAAAATCTTCAGGGAGACCCAGTACTTC
>TRBV7-6|TRBJ2-6|-|16|-
CATGTSGVSGANVLTF
TGTGCCACTGGAACATCAGGGGTATCTGGGGCCAACGTCCTGACTTTC
>TRBV6-5|TRBJ2-3|few|15|TRBD1
CASSYSGQGVDTQYF
TGTGCCAGCAGTTACTCGGGACAGGGTGTTGATACGCAGTATTTT
>TRBV7-9|TRBJ1-3|-|17|-
CASSLGEAGTSGNTIYF
TGTGCCAGCAGCTTAGGTGAGGCAGGTACCTCTGGAAACACCATATATTTT
>TRBV5-1|TRBJ1-1|few|15|TRBD1
CASSSAGTGNTEAFF
TGCGCCAGCAGCTCCGCCGGGACAGGGAACACTGAAGCTTTCTTT
>TRBV4-1|TRBJ1-1|-|14|-
CASRSWKTNTEAFF
TGCGCCAGCAGGTCCTGGAAGACAAACACTGAAGCTTTCTTT
>TRBV12-3/TRBV12-4|TRBJ1-1|-|12|-
CASSPEDRLAFF
TGTGCCAGCAGCCCGGAAGATCGATTGGCTTTCTTT
>TRBV2|TRBJ1-1|few|14|-
CASSDNQLNTEAFF
TGTGCCAGCAGTGACAACCAACTGAACACTGAAGCTTTCTTT
>TRBV6-5|TRBJ2-1|many|15|-
CASSYRPTSYNEQFF
TGTGCCAGCAGTTACAGGCCGACCTCCTACAATGAGCAGTTCTTC
>TRBV4-2|TRBJ2-3|-|17|-
CASSHDVSATGTDTQYF
TGTGCCAGCAGCCACGACGTGAGCGCGACAGGCACAGATACGCAGTATTTT